This T cell receptor beta chain was identified in a study of shared clonotypes between healthy human individuals. The overall study: CD4 naive and CD4 memory each took three plates per donor, while CD8 naive took two and CD8 memory one.

CD45RO-negative, CCR7-positively selected cells formed the naive CD8 fraction, excluding terminally differentiated effector memory CD45RA+ cells. Sorted-subset replicate PCRs used 200 ng DNA, about 30,000 T cell genomes. Using immunoSEQ multiplex PCR, the repertoire was profiled, and TCRdb retains in-frame clones only, with some absent. The data contain roughly 2 million clones, over 85% of them singletons. The sample comprised naive CD8+ T cells sorted from blood. The TCR originated in a man aged 18 to 30 in good health.

The CDR3 bases are TGTGCCAGCAGTGTAGCAGGGTACCAAGAGACCCAGTACTTC. Translating it yields CASSVAGYQETQYF. V usage is TRBV6-1 and J usage is TRBJ2-5, with D possibly matching TRBD1 (5 bases). This CDR3 contains 14 residues. V was pared by 4 bases and J by 0 bases, with 9 bases between. The germline gives CDR1 MNHNS, CDR2 SASEGT.